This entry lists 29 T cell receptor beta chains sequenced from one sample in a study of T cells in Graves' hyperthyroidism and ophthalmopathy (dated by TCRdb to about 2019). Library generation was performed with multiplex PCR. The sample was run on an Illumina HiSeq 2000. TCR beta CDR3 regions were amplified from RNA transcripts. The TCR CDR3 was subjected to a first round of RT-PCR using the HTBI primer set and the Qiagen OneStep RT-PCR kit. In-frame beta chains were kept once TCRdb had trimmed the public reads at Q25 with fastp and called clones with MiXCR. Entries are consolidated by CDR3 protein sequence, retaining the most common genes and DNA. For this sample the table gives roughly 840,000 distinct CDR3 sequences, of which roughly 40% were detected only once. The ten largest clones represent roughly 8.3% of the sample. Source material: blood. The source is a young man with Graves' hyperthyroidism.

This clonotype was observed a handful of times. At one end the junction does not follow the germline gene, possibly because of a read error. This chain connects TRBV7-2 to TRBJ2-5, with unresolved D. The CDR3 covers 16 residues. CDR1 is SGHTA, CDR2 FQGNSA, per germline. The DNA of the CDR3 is TGCGCCAGCAGCCAAGGATGGGTAATGGACCAAGAGACCCAGTACTTC. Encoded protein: CASSQGWVMDQETQYF. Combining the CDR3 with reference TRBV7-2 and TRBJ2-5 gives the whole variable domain GAGVSQSPSNKVTEKGKDVELRCDPISGHTALYWYRQSLGQGLEFLIYFQGNSAPDKSGLPSDRFSAERTGGSVSTLTIQRTQQEDSAVYLCASSQGWVMDQETQYFGPGTRLLVL.

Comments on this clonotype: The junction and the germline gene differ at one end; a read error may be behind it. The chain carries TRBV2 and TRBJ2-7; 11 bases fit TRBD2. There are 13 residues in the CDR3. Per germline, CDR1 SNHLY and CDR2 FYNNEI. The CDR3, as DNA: TGTGCCAGCAGTGACCCCAACGGACTAGCGGGTACCTTC. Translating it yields CASSDPNGLAGTF.

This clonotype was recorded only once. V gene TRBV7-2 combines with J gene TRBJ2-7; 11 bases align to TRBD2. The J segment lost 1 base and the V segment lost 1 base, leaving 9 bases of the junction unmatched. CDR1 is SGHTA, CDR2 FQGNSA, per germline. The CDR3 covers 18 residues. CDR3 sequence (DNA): TGTGCCAGCAGCTTAGGAGGGACCGGGACTAGCGGTTCCTACGAGCAGTACTTC. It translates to CASSLGGTGTSGSYEQYF.

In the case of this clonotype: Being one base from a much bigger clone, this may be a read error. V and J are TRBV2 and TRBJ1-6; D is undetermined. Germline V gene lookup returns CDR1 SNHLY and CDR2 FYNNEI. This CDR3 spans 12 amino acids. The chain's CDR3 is CAGRPGNSPLHF. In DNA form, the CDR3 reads TGTGCCGGCAGACCCGGGAATTCACCCCTCCACTTT.

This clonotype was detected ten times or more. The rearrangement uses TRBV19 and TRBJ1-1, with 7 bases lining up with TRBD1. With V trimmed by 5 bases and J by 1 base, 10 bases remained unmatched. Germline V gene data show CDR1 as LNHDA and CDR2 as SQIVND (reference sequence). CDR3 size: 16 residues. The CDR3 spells CASSDATRGRNTEAFF. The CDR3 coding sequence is TGTGCCAGTAGTGACGCTACAAGGGGGCGGAACACTGAAGCTTTCTTT.

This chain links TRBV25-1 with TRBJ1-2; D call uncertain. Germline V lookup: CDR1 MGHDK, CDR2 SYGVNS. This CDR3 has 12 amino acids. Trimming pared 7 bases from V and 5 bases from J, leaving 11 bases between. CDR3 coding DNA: TGTGCCAGCAATCGGGGATCGTATGGCTACACCTTC. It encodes CASNRGSYGYTF.

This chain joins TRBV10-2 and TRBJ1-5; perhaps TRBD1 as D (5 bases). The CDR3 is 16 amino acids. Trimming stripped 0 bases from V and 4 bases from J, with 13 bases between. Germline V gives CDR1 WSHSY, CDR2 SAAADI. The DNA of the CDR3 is TGCGCCAGCAGTGAGTCCTCCAGGGTAGGGAATCAGCCCCAGCATTTT. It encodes CASSESSRVGNQPQHF.

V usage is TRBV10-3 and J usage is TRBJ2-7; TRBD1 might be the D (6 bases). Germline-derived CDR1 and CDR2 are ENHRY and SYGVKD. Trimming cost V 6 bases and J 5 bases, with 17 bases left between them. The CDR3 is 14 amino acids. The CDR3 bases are TGTGCCATCAGCGGTCTAGCAGGGGTCAACGAGCAGTACTTC. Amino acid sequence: CAISGLAGVNEQYF.

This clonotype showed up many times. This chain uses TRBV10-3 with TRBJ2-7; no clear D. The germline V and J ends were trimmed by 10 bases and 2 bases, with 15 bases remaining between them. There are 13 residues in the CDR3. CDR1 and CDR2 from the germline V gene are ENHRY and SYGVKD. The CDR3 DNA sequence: TGTGCCACCCTGGCGCTCGGAGCCTACGAGCAGTACTTC. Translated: CATLALGAYEQYF.

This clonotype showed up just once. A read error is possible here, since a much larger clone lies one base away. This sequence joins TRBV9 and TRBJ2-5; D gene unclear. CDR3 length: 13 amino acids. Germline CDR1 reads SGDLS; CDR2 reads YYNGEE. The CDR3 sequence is CSSSVATVETQYF. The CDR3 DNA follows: TGTTCCAGCAGCGTAGCTACGGTGGAGACCCAGTACTTC.

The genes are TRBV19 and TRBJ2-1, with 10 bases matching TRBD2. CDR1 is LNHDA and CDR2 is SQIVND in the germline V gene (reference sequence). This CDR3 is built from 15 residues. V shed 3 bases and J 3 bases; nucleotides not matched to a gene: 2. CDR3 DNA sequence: TGTGCCAGTAGTATTGGACTAGCGGTCTACAATGAGCAGTTCTTC. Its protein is CASSIGLAVYNEQFF. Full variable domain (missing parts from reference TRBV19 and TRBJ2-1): DGGITQSPKYLFRKEGQNVTLSCEQNLNHDAMYWYRQDPGQGLRLIYYSQIVNDFQKGDIAEGYSVSREKKESFPLTVTSAQKNPTAFYLCASSIGLAVYNEQFFGPGTRLTVL.

CDR3 protein: CASSLEQGGPSAFF. In nucleotides, the CDR3 is TGTGCCAGCAGCTTAGAGCAAGGGGGCCCGAGCGCTTTCTTT. This sequence joins TRBV7-9 and TRBJ1-1, with 7 nucleotides matching TRBD1. V was clipped by 1 base and J by 11 bases; unmatched bases: 10. The CDR3 extends over 14 amino acids. Germline V gene lookup returns CDR1 SEHNR and CDR2 FQNEAQ (reference sequence).

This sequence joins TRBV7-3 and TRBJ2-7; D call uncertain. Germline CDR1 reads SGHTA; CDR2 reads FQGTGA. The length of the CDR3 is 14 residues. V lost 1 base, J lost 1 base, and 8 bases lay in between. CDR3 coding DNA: TGTGCCAGCAGCTTAAGAGCGCAGTCCTACGAGCAGTACTTC. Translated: CASSLRAQSYEQYF. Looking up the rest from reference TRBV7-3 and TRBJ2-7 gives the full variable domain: GAGVSQTPSNKVTEKGKYVELRCDPISGHTALYWYRQSLGQGPEFLIYFQGTGAADDSGLPNDRFFAVRPEGSVSTLKIQRTERGDSAVYLCASSLRAQSYEQYFGPGTRLTVT.

CDR3 sequence (DNA): TGTGCCAGCAGCTATGGACAGTCCTATTCACCCCTCCACTTT. The encoded protein is CASSYGQSYSPLHF. V is TRBV7-9 and J is TRBJ1-6; TRBD1 is a possible D gene (6 bases). The CDR3 sequence is 14 residues long. Trimming removed 4 bases at V and 8 bases at J, with 12 bases between. Germline loops: CDR1 SEHNR, CDR2 FQNEAQ (reference sequence).

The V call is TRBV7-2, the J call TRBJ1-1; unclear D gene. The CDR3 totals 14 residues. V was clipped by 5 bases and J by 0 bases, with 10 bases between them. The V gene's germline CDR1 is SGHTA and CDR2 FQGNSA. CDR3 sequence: CASSTQNLNTEAFF. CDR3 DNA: TGTGCCAGCAGCACCCAGAATTTGAACACTGAAGCTTTCTTT.

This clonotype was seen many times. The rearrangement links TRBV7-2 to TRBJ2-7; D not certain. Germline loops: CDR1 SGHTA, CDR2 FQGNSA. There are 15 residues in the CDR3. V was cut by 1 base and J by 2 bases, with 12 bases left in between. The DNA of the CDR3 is TGTGCCAGCAGCTTAGGTCTTGGCAGCACCTACGAGCAGTACTTC. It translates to CASSLGLGSTYEQYF.

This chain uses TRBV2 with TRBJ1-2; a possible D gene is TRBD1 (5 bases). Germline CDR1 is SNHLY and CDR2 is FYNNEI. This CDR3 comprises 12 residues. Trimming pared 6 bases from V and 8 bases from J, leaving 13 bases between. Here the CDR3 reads CASSVVGDGYTF. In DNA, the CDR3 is TGTGCCAGCAGCGTTGTGGGGGACGGCTACACCTTC.

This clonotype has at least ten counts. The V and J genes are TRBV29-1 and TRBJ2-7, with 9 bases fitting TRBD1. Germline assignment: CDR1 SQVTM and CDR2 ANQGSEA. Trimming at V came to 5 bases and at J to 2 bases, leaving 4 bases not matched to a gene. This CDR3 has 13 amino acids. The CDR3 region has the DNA TGCAGCGTTATGGGACAGGGCCCCTACGAGCAGTACTTC. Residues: CSVMGQGPYEQYF.

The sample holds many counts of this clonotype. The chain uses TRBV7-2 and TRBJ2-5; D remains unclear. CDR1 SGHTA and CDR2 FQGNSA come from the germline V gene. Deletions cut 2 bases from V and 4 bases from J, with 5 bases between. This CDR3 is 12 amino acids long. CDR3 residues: CASSLQRETQYF. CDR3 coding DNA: TGTGCCAGCAGCTTACAACGAGAGACCCAGTACTTC. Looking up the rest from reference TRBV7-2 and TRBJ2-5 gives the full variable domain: GAGVSQSPSNKVTEKGKDVELRCDPISGHTALYWYRQSLGQGLEFLIYFQGNSAPDKSGLPSDRFSAERTGGSVSTLTIQRTQQEDSAVYLCASSLQRETQYFGPGTRLLVL.

The CDR3, as DNA: TGTGCCACCAGCGTCGGACAGGGAAGCACTGAAGCTTTCTTT. The encoded protein is CATSVGQGSTEAFF. This chain links TRBV15 with TRBJ1-1; 8 positions match TRBD1. V gave up 5 bases and J gave up 4 bases; unmatched junction bases: 6. The length of the CDR3 is 14 residues. Looked up from germline, CDR1 is LNHNV and CDR2 is YYDKDF (reference sequence).

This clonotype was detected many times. CDR3 loop: CASTAVSSPLHF. The CDR3 DNA follows: TGTGCCAGCACCGCGGTATCTTCACCCCTCCACTTT. V is TRBV7-2 and J is TRBJ1-6, with D unresolved. CDR1 is SGHTA and CDR2 is FQGNSA in the germline V gene. The ends were cut back, 7 bases at V and 9 bases at J, with 10 bases in the middle. The CDR3 has 12 amino acids. The complete variable domain, with remaining parts taken from reference TRBV7-2 and TRBJ1-6, reads GAGVSQSPSNKVTEKGKDVELRCDPISGHTALYWYRQSLGQGLEFLIYFQGNSAPDKSGLPSDRFSAERTGGSVSTLTIQRTQQEDSAVYLCASTAVSSPLHFGNGTRLTVT.

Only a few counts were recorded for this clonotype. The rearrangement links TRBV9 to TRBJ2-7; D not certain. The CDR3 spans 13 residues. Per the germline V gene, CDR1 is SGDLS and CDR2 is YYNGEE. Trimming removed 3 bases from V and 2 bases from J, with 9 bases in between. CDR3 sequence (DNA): TGTGCCAGCAGCGCCCGGTTGGCCTACGAGCAGTACTTC. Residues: CASSARLAYEQYF.

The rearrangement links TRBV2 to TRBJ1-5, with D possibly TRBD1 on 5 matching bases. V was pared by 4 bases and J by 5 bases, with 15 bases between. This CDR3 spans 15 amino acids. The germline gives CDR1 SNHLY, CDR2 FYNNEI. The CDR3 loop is CASSGLGDDDQPQHF. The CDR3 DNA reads TGTGCCAGCAGTGGCTTGGGGGATGACGATCAGCCCCAGCATTTT.

The chain's CDR3 is CASTSGGGDEQYF. The CDR3 bases are TGTGCCAGCACCTCGGGAGGGGGCGACGAGCAGTACTTC. V usage is TRBV12-3 or TRBV12-4 and J usage is TRBJ2-7, with D perhaps matching TRBD2 (8 bases). This CDR3 contains 13 residues. The germline V and J ends were trimmed by 7 bases and 5 bases, with 15 bases remaining between them.

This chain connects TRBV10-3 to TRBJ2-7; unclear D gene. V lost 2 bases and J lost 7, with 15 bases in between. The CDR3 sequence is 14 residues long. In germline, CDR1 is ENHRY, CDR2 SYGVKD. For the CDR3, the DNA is TGTGCCATCAGTGAGGGCGGAACTGCCGCGGAGCAGTACTTC. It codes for CAISEGGTAAEQYF.

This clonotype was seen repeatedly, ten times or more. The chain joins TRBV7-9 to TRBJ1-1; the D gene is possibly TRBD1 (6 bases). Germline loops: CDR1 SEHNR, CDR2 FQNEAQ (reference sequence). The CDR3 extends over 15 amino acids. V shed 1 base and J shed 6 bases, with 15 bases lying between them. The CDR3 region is CASSLGKQGSAEAFF. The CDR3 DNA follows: TGTGCCAGCAGCTTAGGAAAACAGGGTAGCGCTGAAGCTTTCTTT. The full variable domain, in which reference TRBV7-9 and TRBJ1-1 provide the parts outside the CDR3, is DTGVSQNPRHKITKRGQNVTFRCDPISEHNRLYWYRQTLGQGPEFLTYFQNEAQLEKSRLLSDRFSAERPKGSFSTLEIQRTEQGDSAMYLCASSLGKQGSAEAFFGQGTRLTVV.

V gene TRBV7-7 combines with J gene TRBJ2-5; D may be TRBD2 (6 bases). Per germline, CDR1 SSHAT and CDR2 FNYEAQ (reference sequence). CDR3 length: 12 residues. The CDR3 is CARRWRDETQYF. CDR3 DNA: TGTGCTAGGAGGTGGCGGGACGAGACCCAGTACTTC. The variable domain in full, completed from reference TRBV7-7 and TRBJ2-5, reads GAGVSQSPRYKVTKRGQDVTLRCDPISSHATLYWYQQALGQGPEFLTYFNYEAQPDKSGLPSDRFSAERPEGSISTLTIQRTEQRDSAMYRCARRWRDETQYFGPGTRLLVL.

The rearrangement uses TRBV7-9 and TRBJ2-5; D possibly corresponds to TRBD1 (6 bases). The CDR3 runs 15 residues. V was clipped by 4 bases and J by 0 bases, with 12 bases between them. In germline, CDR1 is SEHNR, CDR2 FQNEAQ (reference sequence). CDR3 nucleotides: TGTGCCAGCAGCTGGGGACAAGCCGACCAAGAGACCCAGTACTTC. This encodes CASSWGQADQETQYF.

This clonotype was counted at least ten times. CDR3 nucleotides: TGTGCCATCAGCTCGACAGGGGAGTCCTACGAGCAGTACTTC. Translated: CAISSTGESYEQYF. This rearrangement joins TRBV10-3 to TRBJ2-7; 8 nucleotides agree with TRBD1. V was clipped by 6 bases and J by 1 base; unmatched bases: 5. Germline V gene data show CDR1 as ENHRY and CDR2 as SYGVKD. CDR3 length: 14 amino acids.